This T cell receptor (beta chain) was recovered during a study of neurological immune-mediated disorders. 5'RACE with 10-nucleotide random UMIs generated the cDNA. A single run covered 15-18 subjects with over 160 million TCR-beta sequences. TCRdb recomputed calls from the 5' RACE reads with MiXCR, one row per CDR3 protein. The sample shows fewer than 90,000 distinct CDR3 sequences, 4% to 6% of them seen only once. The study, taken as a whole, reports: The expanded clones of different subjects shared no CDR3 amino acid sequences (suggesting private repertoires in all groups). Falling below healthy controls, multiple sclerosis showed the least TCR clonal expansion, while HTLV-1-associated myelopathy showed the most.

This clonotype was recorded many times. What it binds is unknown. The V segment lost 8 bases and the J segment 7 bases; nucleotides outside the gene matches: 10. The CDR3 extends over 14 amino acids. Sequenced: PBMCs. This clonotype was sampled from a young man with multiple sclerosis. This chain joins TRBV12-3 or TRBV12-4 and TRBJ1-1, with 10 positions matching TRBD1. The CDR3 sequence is CASGGTGEFGEAFF. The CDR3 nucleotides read TGTGCCAGCGGAGGGACAGGGGAATTTGGTGAAGCTTTCTTT.